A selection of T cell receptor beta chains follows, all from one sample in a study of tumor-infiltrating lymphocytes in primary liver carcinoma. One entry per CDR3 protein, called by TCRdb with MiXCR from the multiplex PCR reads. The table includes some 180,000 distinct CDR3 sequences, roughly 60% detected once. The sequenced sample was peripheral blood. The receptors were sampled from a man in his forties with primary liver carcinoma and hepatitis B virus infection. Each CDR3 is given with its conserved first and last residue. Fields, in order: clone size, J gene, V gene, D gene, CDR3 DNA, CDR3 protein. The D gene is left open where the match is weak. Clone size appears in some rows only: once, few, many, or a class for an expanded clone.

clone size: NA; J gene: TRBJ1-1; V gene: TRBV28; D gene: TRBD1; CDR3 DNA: TGTGCCATTCGACAGGGGGCAGGAACTGGAGCTTTCTTT; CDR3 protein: CAIRQGAGTGAFF
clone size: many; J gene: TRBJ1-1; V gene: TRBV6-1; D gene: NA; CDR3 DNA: TGTGCCAGCAGTGAAGTCGGGAACACTGAAGCTTTCTTT; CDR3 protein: CASSEVGNTEAFF
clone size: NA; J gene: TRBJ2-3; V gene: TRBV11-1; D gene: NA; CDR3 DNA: TGTGCCAGCAGCCAGAGCACATATACGCAGTCTTTT; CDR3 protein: CASSQSTYTQSF
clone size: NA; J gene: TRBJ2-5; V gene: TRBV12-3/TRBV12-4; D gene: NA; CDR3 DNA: TGTGCCAGCATTTCCATCCCCGGTGGGCAAGAGACCCAGTATTTC; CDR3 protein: CASISIPGGQETQYF
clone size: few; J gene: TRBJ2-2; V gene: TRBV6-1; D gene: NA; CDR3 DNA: TGTGCCAGCAATGCAGCGGACGCGAACACCGGGGAGCTGTTTTTT; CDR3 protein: CASNAADANTGELFF
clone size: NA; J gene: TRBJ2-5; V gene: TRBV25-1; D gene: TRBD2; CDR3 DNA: TGTGCCAGCAGTGAATGGCTAGCGGTAGAGGAGACCCAGTACTTC; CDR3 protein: CASSEWLAVEETQYF
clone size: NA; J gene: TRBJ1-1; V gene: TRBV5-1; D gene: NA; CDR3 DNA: TGCGCCAGCAGTCCCCAGGGGCGCCTGGGAGCTTTCTTT; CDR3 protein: CASSPQGRLGAFF
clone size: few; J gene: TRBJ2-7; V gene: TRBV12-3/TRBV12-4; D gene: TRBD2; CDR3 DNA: TGTGCCAGCAGTCTTAGCGGGAGGGCCCTCTACGAGCAGTACTTC; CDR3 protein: CASSLSGRALYEQYF
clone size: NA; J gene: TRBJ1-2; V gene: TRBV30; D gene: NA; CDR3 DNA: TGTGCCTGGAGCCTTCGGGGGCTCGACTATGGCTACACCTTC; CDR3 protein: CAWSLRGLDYGYTF
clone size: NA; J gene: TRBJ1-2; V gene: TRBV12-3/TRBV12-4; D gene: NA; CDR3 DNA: TGTGCCAGCAGCCGACAGGATGGTGGCTACACCTTC; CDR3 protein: CASSRQDGGYTF
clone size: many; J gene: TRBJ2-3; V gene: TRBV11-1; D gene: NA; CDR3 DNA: TGTGCCAGCAGCTTAGGGCCGTTGGATACGCAGTATTTT; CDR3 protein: CASSLGPLDTQYF
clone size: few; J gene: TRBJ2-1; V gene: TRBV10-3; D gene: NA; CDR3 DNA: TGTGCCATCACCGGAGGACAGCCCTACAATGAGCAGTTCTTC; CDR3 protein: CAITGGQPYNEQFF
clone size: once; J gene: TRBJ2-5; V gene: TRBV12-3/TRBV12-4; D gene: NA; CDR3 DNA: TGTGCCAGCAGTTTCGTACAGGGCCTAGAGACCCAGTACTTC; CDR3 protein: CASSFVQGLETQYF
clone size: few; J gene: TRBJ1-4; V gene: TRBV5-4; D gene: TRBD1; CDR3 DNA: TGTGCCAGCAGCTTTACAGGGGCAGGACATGAAAAACTGTTTTTT; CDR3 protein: CASSFTGAGHEKLFF
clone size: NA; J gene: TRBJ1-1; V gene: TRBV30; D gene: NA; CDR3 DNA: TGTGCCTGGGTTCCATCGGCGAACACTGAAGCTTTCTTT; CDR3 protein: CAWVPSANTEAFF
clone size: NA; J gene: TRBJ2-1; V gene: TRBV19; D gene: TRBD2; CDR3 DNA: TGTGCCAGTAGTGGGGGACTCCTGGGAGGGGAGCAGTTCTTC; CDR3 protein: CASSGGLLGGEQFF
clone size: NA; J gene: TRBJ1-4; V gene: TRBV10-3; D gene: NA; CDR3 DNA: TGTGCCATCGGTGACTCAACTAATGAAAAACTGTTTTTT; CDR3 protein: CAIGDSTNEKLFF
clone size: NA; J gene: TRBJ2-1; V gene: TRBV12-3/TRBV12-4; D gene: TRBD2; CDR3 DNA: TGTGCCAGTAGTTCCCTCTGGGAGCGGGAGGGCTACAATGAGCAGTTCTTC; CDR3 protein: CASSSLWEREGYNEQFF
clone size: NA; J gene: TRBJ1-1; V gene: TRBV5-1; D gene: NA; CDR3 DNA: TGCGCCAGCAGCTTGGGATCAGGGACCGCCAACACTGAAGCTTTCTTT; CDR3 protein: CASSLGSGTANTEAFF
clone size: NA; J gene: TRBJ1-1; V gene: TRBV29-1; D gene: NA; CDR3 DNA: TGCTGCGTTGGGCTGGGACCGCAGAACACTGAAGCTTTCTTT; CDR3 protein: CCVGLGPQNTEAFF
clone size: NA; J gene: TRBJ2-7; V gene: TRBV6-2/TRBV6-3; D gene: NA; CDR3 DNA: TGTGCCAGCAGCTGGGGGACTTCCCTTTTCGACTACGAGCAGTACTTC; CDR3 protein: CASSWGTSLFDYEQYF
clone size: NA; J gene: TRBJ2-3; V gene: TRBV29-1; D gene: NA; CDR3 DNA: TGCAGCCTCCAACTGAGTCCGGATACGCAGTATTTT; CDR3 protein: CSLQLSPDTQYF
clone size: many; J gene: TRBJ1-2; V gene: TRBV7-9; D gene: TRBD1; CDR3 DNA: TGTGCCAGCAGCCCGACAGGGATTTATGGCTACACCTTC; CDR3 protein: CASSPTGIYGYTF
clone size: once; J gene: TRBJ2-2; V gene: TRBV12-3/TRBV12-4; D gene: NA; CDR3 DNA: TGTGCCAGCAGCCTAAATGGACTGATCGGCGGGGAGCTGTTTTTT; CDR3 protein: CASSLNGLIGGELFF
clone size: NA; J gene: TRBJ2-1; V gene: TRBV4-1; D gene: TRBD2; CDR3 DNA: TGCGCCAGCAGATCCGCCTCTAGCGGAGCCTACAATGAGCAGTTCTTC; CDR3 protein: CASRSASSGAYNEQFF
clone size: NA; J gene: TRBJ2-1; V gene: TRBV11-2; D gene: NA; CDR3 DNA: TGTGCCAGAAGTTCCAGGGGCACTAGGCTCGATGAGCAATTCTTC; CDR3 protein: CARSSRGTRLDEQFF
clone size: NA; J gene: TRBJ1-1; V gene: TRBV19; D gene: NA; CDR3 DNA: TGTGCCAGTAGTCATGGACAGCGGAACACTGAAGCTTTCTTT; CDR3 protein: CASSHGQRNTEAFF
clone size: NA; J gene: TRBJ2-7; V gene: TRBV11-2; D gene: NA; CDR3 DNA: TGTGCCAGCAGCAGAGCAGGGTCCAAGCAATACTTC; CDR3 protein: CASSRAGSKQYF
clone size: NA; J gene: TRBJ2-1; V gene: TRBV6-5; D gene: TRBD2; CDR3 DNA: TGTGCCGGCAGTTACTCCGGTAGCGGGAGGTACAATGAGCAGTTCTTC; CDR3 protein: CAGSYSGSGRYNEQFF
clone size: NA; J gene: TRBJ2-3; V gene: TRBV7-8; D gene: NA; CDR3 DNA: TGTGCCAGTAGCTTCGTCACACTCACAGATACGCAGTATTTT; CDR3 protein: CASSFVTLTDTQYF
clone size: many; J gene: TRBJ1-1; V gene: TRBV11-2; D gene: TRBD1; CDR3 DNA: TGTGCCAGCAGCAAAGGGACAGGGGTCCTGAACACTGAAGCTTTCTTT; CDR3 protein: CASSKGTGVLNTEAFF
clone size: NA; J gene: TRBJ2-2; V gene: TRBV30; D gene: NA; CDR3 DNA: TGTGCCTGTCTGGGACTCAGCGGCGGGGAGCTGTTTTTT; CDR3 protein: CACLGLSGGELFF
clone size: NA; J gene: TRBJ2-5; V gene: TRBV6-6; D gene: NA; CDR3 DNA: TGTGCCAGCAGTGCTATCAGAAAGGGGGAAGAGACCCAGTACTTC; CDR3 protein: CASSAIRKGEETQYF
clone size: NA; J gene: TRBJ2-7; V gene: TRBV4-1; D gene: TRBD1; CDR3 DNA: TGCGCCAACAGCCATGGGACAGGGGCCTACGAGCAGTACTTC; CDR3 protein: CANSHGTGAYEQYF
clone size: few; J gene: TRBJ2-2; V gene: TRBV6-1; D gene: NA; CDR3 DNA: TGTGCCAGCAGGGTTAGCGTGAACACCGGGGAGCTGTTTTTT; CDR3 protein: CASRVSVNTGELFF
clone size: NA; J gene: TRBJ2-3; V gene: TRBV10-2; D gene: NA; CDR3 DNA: TGCGCCAGCAGACCTCCCGGGACAAGGCATCCCGATACGCAGTATTTT; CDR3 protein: CASRPPGTRHPDTQYF
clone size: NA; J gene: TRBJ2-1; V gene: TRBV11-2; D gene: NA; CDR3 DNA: TGTGCCAGTAGCTTAGGGGGGACGGTCTCAGGCAATGAGCAGTTCTTC; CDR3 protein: CASSLGGTVSGNEQFF
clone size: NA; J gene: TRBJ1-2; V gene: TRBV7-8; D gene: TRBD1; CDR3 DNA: TGTGTCAGCAGCTGGCGGACAGGGAACCACTATGGTTACACCTTC; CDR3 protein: CVSSWRTGNHYGYTF
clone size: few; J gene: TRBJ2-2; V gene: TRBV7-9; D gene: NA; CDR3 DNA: TGTGCCAGCCAACAGGGGAACACCGGGGAGCTGTTTTTT; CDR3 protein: CASQQGNTGELFF
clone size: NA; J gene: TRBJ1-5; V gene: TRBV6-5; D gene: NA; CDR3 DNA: TGTGCCAGCAGGCACCTCAGGGGCGATCAGCCCCAGCATTTT; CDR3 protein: CASRHLRGDQPQHF
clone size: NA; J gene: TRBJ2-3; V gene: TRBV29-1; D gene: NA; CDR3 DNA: TGCAGCGTTACCGCCGCAGTATTAGGCACAGATACGCAGTATTTT; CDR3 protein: CSVTAAVLGTDTQYF